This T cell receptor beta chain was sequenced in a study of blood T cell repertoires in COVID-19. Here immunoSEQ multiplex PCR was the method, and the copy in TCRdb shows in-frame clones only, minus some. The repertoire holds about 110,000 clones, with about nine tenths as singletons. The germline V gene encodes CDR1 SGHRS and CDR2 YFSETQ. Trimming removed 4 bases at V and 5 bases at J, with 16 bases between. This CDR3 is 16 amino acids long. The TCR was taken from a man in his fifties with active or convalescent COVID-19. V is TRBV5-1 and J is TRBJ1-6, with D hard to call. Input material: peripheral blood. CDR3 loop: CASSTSPSGDNSPLHF. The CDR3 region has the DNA TGCGCCAGCAGCACCTCCCCAAGCGGGGATAATTCACCCCTCCACTTT.